Listed here are 18 T cell receptor beta chains from one sample, sequenced in a study of PD-1 blockade in mismatch repair-deficient tumors. Clones were read by immunoSEQ multiplex PCR, and TCRdb kept only the in-frame ones, dropping some. There are approximately 110,000 clones in the sample; about 74% occur only once, and about 4.5% lies in the top ten. The sample was peripheral blood, taken about 60 weeks after starting pembrolizumab. The source is an adult with mismatch repair-deficient cancer.

The J gene is TRBJ2-7, the V gene TRBV19; TRBD1 aligns across 11 bases. After removal of 5 bases from V and 3 bases from J, the junction contained 9 bases not matched to a gene. The length of the CDR3 is 16 residues. Germline CDR1 reads LNHDA; CDR2 reads SQIVND (reference sequence). Written as DNA, the CDR3 is TGTGCCAGTAGTCCCCACAGGACAGGGGGCAGCTACGAGCAGTACTTC. It translates to CASSPHRTGGSYEQYF.

The chain uses TRBV9 and TRBJ2-1; tentative D call: TRBD2 (5 bases). This CDR3 has 14 amino acids. V lost 3 bases and J lost 3, with 10 bases in between. Germline V lookup: CDR1 SGDLS, CDR2 YYNGEE. CDR3 nucleotide sequence: TGTGCCAGCAGCGGATCCGGGAACTACAATGAGCAGTTCTTC. This sequence encodes CASSGSGNYNEQFF.

V and J are TRBV29-1 and TRBJ1-2; 7 bases agree with TRBD1. CDR3 size: 13 residues. Looked up from germline, CDR1 is SQVTM and CDR2 is ANQGSEA. J lost 5 bases, V lost 2 bases, and 5 bases had no gene match. The CDR3 region has the DNA TGCAGCGTTGAACAGGGACAGACTTATGGCTACACCTTC. Translated: CSVEQGQTYGYTF.

The V gene is TRBV7-9, the J gene TRBJ2-5; a weak D match, TRBD1 (6 bases). Trimming removed 3 bases at V and 1 base at J, with 12 bases between. CDR3 length: 15 amino acids. Germline CDR1 and CDR2: SEHNR and FQNEAQ (reference sequence). DNA for the CDR3: TGTGCCAGCAGCTTGCCCAGGGGTTCCCAAGAGACCCAGTACTTC. Encoded protein: CASSLPRGSQETQYF.

The rearrangement links TRBV5-1 to TRBJ2-6, with D tentatively TRBD1 (6 bases). Trimming took off 4 bases at V and 0 bases at J, with 8 bases between the two ends. Germline V gene data show CDR1 as SGHRS and CDR2 as YFSETQ. The CDR3 totals 15 residues. CDR3 sequence: CASSQGGSGANVLTF. The DNA for the CDR3 is TGCGCCAGCAGCCAAGGGGGCTCTGGGGCCAACGTCCTGACTTTC.

The chain combines TRBV5-1 with TRBJ1-1; possibly TRBD1 for D (6 bases). Trimming left V 1 base short and J 4 bases short, with 20 bases between. The CDR3 has 17 amino acids. Germline-derived CDR1 and CDR2 are SGHRS and YFSETQ. Here the CDR3 DNA reads TGCGCCAGCAGCTTGTCACAGGGAATAGGGTCGGGCACTGAAGCTTTCTTT. It yields the protein CASSLSQGIGSGTEAFF.

The chain carries TRBV5-6 and TRBJ1-2, with a possible D match to TRBD1 (5 bases). CDR1 and CDR2 (germline): SGHDT, YYEEEE. Trimming took off 0 bases at V and 4 bases at J, with 16 bases between the two ends. CDR3 length: 16 amino acids. This chain's CDR3 is CASSLEGGLGVYGYTF. In nucleotides, the CDR3 is TGTGCCAGCAGCTTGGAGGGTGGACTGGGGGTCTATGGCTACACCTTC.

The CDR3 loop reads CASSAAGTQYF. CDR3 sequence (DNA): TGTGCCAGCAGCGCCGCGGGGACCCAGTACTTC. The chain links TRBV11-2 to TRBJ2-5, with a possible D match to TRBD2 (5 bases). The CDR3 runs 11 residues. Germline V gives CDR1 SGHAT, CDR2 FQNNGV. Trimming stripped 5 bases from V and 7 bases from J, with 8 bases between.

This chain joins TRBV18 and TRBJ2-1; D not resolved. The germline V gene encodes CDR1 KGHSH and CDR2 LQKENI. V was pared by 5 bases and J by 9 bases, with 17 bases between. The CDR3 contains 14 residues. CDR3 sequence (DNA): TGTGCCAGCTCATCCTTTAACCCGCAAGGTGAGCAGTTCTTC. Amino acids: CASSSFNPQGEQFF. Full variable domain (rest looked up from reference TRBV18 and TRBJ2-1): NAGVMQNPRHLVRRRGQEARLRCSPMKGHSHVYWYRQLPEEGLKFMVYLQKENIIDESGMPKERFSAEFPKEGPSILRIQQVVRGDSAAYFCASSSFNPQGEQFFGPGTRLTVL.

This sequence joins TRBV9 and TRBJ1-2; possibly TRBD1 for D (6 bases). Per germline, CDR1 SGDLS and CDR2 YYNGEE. This CDR3 spans 14 amino acids. V dropped 0 bases and J dropped 6 bases, with 12 bases sitting between them. The CDR3 is CASSVGGGRDGYTF. The CDR3 bases are TGTGCCAGCAGCGTAGGTGGGGGGCGCGATGGCTACACCTTC.

This clone was seen once. The genes are TRBV29-1 and TRBJ2-2, with D perhaps assigned TRBD1 or TRBD2 (6 bases each). Germline assignment: CDR1 SQVTM and CDR2 ANQGSEA. Trimming left V 0 bases short and J 5 bases short, with 13 bases between. The CDR3 length is 15 residues. CDR3 DNA sequence: TGCAGCGTTGAAGATCTTGGGGGGCTTACCGGGGAGCTGTTTTTT. Translated, it gives CSVEDLGGLTGELFF.

The J gene is TRBJ2-5, the V gene TRBV15; 7 nucleotides align to TRBD2. V was pared by 3 bases and J by 4 bases, with 14 bases of the junction left unmatched. Germline V lookup: CDR1 LNHNV, CDR2 YYDKDF (reference sequence). The CDR3 length is 17 residues. CDR3 region: CATSSLAGKGLRETQYF. CDR3 DNA sequence: TGTGCCACCAGCAGTTTAGCGGGCAAGGGCTTGCGAGAGACCCAGTACTTC. Based on the CDR3 plus reference TRBV15 and TRBJ2-5, the full variable domain is DAMVIQNPRYQVTQFGKPVTLSCSQTLNHNVMYWYQQKSSQAPKLLFHYYDKDFNNEADTPDNFQSRRPNTSFCFLDIRSPGLGDTAMYLCATSSLAGKGLRETQYFGPGTRLLVL.

The V call is TRBV5-4, the J call TRBJ2-3, with 13 nucleotides matching TRBD2. Germline V lookup: CDR1 SGHNT, CDR2 YYREEE (reference sequence). J lost 5 bases, V lost 4 bases, and 4 bases had no gene match. The CDR3 contains 15 residues. CDR3 in amino acids: CASSELAGGIDTQYF. The CDR3 DNA is TGTGCCAGCAGCGAACTAGCGGGAGGGATAGATACGCAGTATTTT. The full variable domain, rest sourced from reference TRBV5-4 and TRBJ2-3, is ETGVTQSPTHLIKTRGQQVTLRCSSQSGHNTVSWYQQALGQGPQFIFQYYREEENGRGNFPPRFSGLQFPNYSSELNVNALELDDSALYLCASSELAGGIDTQYFGPGTRLTVL.

V gene TRBV9 combines with J gene TRBJ2-2; D might be TRBD2 (5 bases). From germline, CDR1 is SGDLS and CDR2 YYNGEE. This CDR3 contains 15 residues. V dropped 6 bases and J dropped 6 bases, with 18 bases sitting between them. The CDR3 nucleotides read TGTGCCAGCACCCGGGATCAAGGATACCCCGGGGAGCTGTTTTTT. Amino acids: CASTRDQGYPGELFF.

The chain's CDR3 is CASSNQREWHYEQYF. CDR3 coding DNA: TGTGCCAGCAGCAACCAGCGGGAGTGGCACTACGAGCAGTACTTC. The chain couples TRBV9 to TRBJ2-7; 8 nucleotides align to TRBD2. J was trimmed by 3 bases and V by 4 bases; bases with no gene match: 9. This CDR3 contains 15 residues. CDR1 and CDR2 from the germline V gene are SGDLS and YYNGEE.

Only one count was recorded for this clone. This sequence joins TRBV5-1 and TRBJ2-3, with 7 bases identical to TRBD2. The germline CDR1 and CDR2 sequences are SGHRS and YFSETQ. The ends lost 4 bases at V and 6 bases at J; junction bases unmatched: 11. This CDR3 has 15 amino acids. The CDR3 nucleotides are TGCGCCAGCAGCGGGCCTAGCGGAGCCCGGGATACGCAGTATTTT. Its translation: CASSGPSGARDTQYF.

A note on this clone: The same CDR3 also results from other DNA sequences found in this sample. The V and J genes are TRBV30 and TRBJ1-1; 7 positions match TRBD1. The CDR3 runs 13 residues. From germline, CDR1 is GTSNPN and CDR2 SVGIG (reference sequence). J lost 3 bases, V lost 0 bases, and 1 base had no gene match. CDR3 sequence: CAWSVDRDTEAFF. In nucleotides, the CDR3 is TGTGCCTGGAGTGTCGACAGGGACACTGAAGCTTTCTTT.

The chain couples TRBV7-6 to TRBJ2-3; TRBD2 agrees at 15 bases. This CDR3 has 18 residues. V lost 5 bases to trimming and J lost 1 base; unmatched junction nucleotides: 7. From germline, CDR1 is SGHVS and CDR2 FNYEAQ. DNA for the CDR3: TGTGCCAGCAGCCTCGGACTAGCGGGAGGGATTGGCACAGATACGCAGTATTTT. It yields the protein CASSLGLAGGIGTDTQYF.